These T cell receptor beta chains were read from a single sample in a study of shared clonotypes between healthy human individuals. Libraries were prepared by immunoSEQ multiplex PCR; TCRdb keeps only in-frame clonotypes and omits some of them. Of around 600,000 clones in the sample, 85% to 95% are singletons; the top ten hold around 0.12%. The sample consisted of naive CD8+ T cells sorted from blood. These receptors all stem from a woman aged 25 to 39 in good health. CDR3s include the opening cysteine and the closing phenylalanine or tryptophan. D genes are given only for firm matches. Size tells how often a clone was seen (once, few, many) or the class of an expanded clone, and some rows leave it out.

D gene: -; clone size: -; J gene: TRBJ2-1; V gene: TRBV29-1; CDR3 DNA: TGCAGCGTTGAGCCCCGCGCGACAGGTTCCTACAATGAGCAGTTCTTC; CDR3 protein: CSVEPRATGSYNEQFF
D gene: -; clone size: -; J gene: TRBJ2-7; V gene: TRBV28; CDR3 DNA: TGTGCCAGCAGTTTCGGCTACCCCTACGAGCAGTACTTC; CDR3 protein: CASSFGYPYEQYF
D gene: TRBD1; clone size: -; J gene: TRBJ2-7; V gene: TRBV5-8; CDR3 DNA: TGTGCCAGCAGCTCAACCGGGACAGGGATCCACGAGCAGTACTTC; CDR3 protein: CASSSTGTGIHEQYF
D gene: -; clone size: -; J gene: TRBJ2-1; V gene: TRBV4-2; CDR3 DNA: TGTGCCAGCAGCCAAGACTTAGTTGTAGGTCTTGGGAGTGAGCAGTTCTTC; CDR3 protein: CASSQDLVVGLGSEQFF
D gene: -; clone size: -; J gene: TRBJ2-2; V gene: TRBV7-9; CDR3 DNA: TGTGCCAGCAGCTTAATTTCCGACCGGGGTGGAGGTGACACCGGGGAGCTGTTTTTT; CDR3 protein: CASSLISDRGGGDTGELFF
D gene: -; clone size: few; J gene: TRBJ1-5; V gene: TRBV2; CDR3 DNA: TGTGCCAGCCAAGGTCGAAGCAATCAGCCCCAGCATTTT; CDR3 protein: CASQGRSNQPQHF
D gene: -; clone size: -; J gene: TRBJ1-1; V gene: TRBV25-1; CDR3 DNA: TGTGCCAGCAGTGAATATCCCGGGACGGTGAACACTGAAGCTTTCTTT; CDR3 protein: CASSEYPGTVNTEAFF
D gene: -; clone size: once; J gene: TRBJ2-7; V gene: TRBV2; CDR3 DNA: TGTGCCAGCCGGATGAACTACGAGCAGTACTTC; CDR3 protein: CASRMNYEQYF
D gene: TRBD2; clone size: -; J gene: TRBJ2-1; V gene: TRBV6-5; CDR3 DNA: TGTGCCAGCAGTTACGGAGCGGGAGGGCCCGGGAATGAGCAGTTCTTC; CDR3 protein: CASSYGAGGPGNEQFF
D gene: -; clone size: -; J gene: TRBJ2-5; V gene: TRBV6-6; CDR3 DNA: TGTGCCAGCAGTTACTCGATTCTAGGCCAAGAGACCCAGTACTTC; CDR3 protein: CASSYSILGQETQYF
D gene: -; clone size: -; J gene: TRBJ2-5; V gene: TRBV7-8; CDR3 DNA: TGTGCCAGCAGCGGGGGCCAAGAGACCCAGTACTTC; CDR3 protein: CASSGGQETQYF
D gene: TRBD2; clone size: -; J gene: TRBJ2-1; V gene: TRBV7-8; CDR3 DNA: TGTGCCAGCAGCTCGACTAGCGACTCCTACAATGAGCAGTTCTTC; CDR3 protein: CASSSTSDSYNEQFF
D gene: -; clone size: -; J gene: TRBJ2-2; V gene: TRBV5-4; CDR3 DNA: TGTGCCAGCAGCTTGGACCGGGACGGCGGCGGGGAGCTGTTTTTT; CDR3 protein: CASSLDRDGGGELFF
D gene: -; clone size: -; J gene: TRBJ2-3; V gene: TRBV7-9; CDR3 DNA: TGTGCCAGCAGCCCGAGGACAGATACGCAGTATTTT; CDR3 protein: CASSPRTDTQYF
D gene: -; clone size: -; J gene: TRBJ2-5; V gene: TRBV13; CDR3 DNA: TGTGCCAGCAGCTGGCGGGTTGGGGAGACCCAGTACTTC; CDR3 protein: CASSWRVGETQYF
D gene: TRBD1; clone size: -; J gene: TRBJ2-1; V gene: TRBV27; CDR3 DNA: TGTGCCAGCAGTTCCGGGACAGGGGGGAATGAGCAGTTCTTC; CDR3 protein: CASSSGTGGNEQFF
D gene: TRBD2; clone size: -; J gene: TRBJ2-1; V gene: TRBV9; CDR3 DNA: TGTGCCAGCTTGGGACTAGCGGGAAGAGGGGAGCAGTTCTTC; CDR3 protein: CASLGLAGRGEQFF
D gene: TRBD1; clone size: -; J gene: TRBJ1-2; V gene: TRBV25-1; CDR3 DNA: TGTGCCAGCAGTGGGGACAGACTTCATGGCTACACCTTC; CDR3 protein: CASSGDRLHGYTF
D gene: -; clone size: -; J gene: TRBJ1-1; V gene: TRBV27; CDR3 DNA: TGTGCCAGCAGTCGAAAAACAGGAGGAGGTGACACTGAAGCTTTCTTT; CDR3 protein: CASSRKTGGGDTEAFF
D gene: TRBD2; clone size: -; J gene: TRBJ2-1; V gene: TRBV29-1; CDR3 DNA: TGCAGCGTTAACGGGAGGGGCAATGAGCAGTTCTTC; CDR3 protein: CSVNGRGNEQFF
D gene: -; clone size: -; J gene: TRBJ1-5; V gene: TRBV10-3; CDR3 DNA: TGTGCCATCAGTGACTGGACAGAGCCCAATCAGCCCCAGCATTTT; CDR3 protein: CAISDWTEPNQPQHF
D gene: TRBD1; clone size: -; J gene: TRBJ2-2; V gene: TRBV6-1; CDR3 DNA: TGTGCCAGCAGTGAAGGTTTGGGACAGGATTTCACCGGGGAGCTGTTTTTT; CDR3 protein: CASSEGLGQDFTGELFF
D gene: TRBD1; clone size: -; J gene: TRBJ1-2; V gene: TRBV7-2; CDR3 DNA: TGTGCCAGCAGCTTAGGCCCGGGACAGGGTCCGGGTGGCTACACCTTC; CDR3 protein: CASSLGPGQGPGGYTF
D gene: -; clone size: -; J gene: TRBJ2-7; V gene: TRBV27; CDR3 DNA: TGTGCCAGCAGTTTATATTTCGGCACCGGCGAGCAGTACTTC; CDR3 protein: CASSLYFGTGEQYF
D gene: TRBD2; clone size: -; J gene: TRBJ2-7; V gene: TRBV27; CDR3 DNA: TGTGCCAGCAGCTTAGCGGGAGCGTTTTTTGAGCAGTACTTC; CDR3 protein: CASSLAGAFFEQYF
D gene: TRBD1; clone size: -; J gene: TRBJ2-7; V gene: TRBV2; CDR3 DNA: TGTGCCAGCAGAGAAACCGGGACAGGGAACTTCGAGCAGTACTTC; CDR3 protein: CASRETGTGNFEQYF
D gene: -; clone size: -; J gene: TRBJ2-2; V gene: TRBV7-9; CDR3 DNA: TGTGCCAGCAGCCCGTTGAAAGGGAGCACCGGGGAGCTGTTTTTT; CDR3 protein: CASSPLKGSTGELFF
D gene: -; clone size: once; J gene: TRBJ2-7; V gene: TRBV6-5; CDR3 DNA: TGTGCCAGCAGTTACTCAGCGGACTCGTCCTACGAGCAGTACTTC; CDR3 protein: CASSYSADSSYEQYF
D gene: TRBD2; clone size: -; J gene: TRBJ2-1; V gene: TRBV15; CDR3 DNA: TGTGCCACCAGCAGAGAATCCTTTACTAGCGATCACAATGAGCAGTTCTTC; CDR3 protein: CATSRESFTSDHNEQFF
D gene: TRBD1; clone size: -; J gene: TRBJ1-1; V gene: TRBV19; CDR3 DNA: TGTGCCAGTAGGCGGAGGGACAGAGCTAACACTGAAGCTTTCTTT; CDR3 protein: CASRRRDRANTEAFF
D gene: -; clone size: -; J gene: TRBJ1-2; V gene: TRBV7-8; CDR3 DNA: TGTGCCAGCAGCTTAGGAGGAGCGCGGGGCTACACCTTC; CDR3 protein: CASSLGGARGYTF
D gene: TRBD2; clone size: -; J gene: TRBJ2-7; V gene: TRBV28; CDR3 DNA: TGTGCCAGCAGTTTATTAGCGGGAGGGCCGAGGGAGCAGTACTTC; CDR3 protein: CASSLLAGGPREQYF
D gene: TRBD1; clone size: -; J gene: TRBJ1-4; V gene: TRBV9; CDR3 DNA: TGTGCCAGCAGCCAAAGACAGGGCGGGAATGAAAAACTGTTTTTT; CDR3 protein: CASSQRQGGNEKLFF
D gene: -; clone size: -; J gene: TRBJ1-5; V gene: TRBV27; CDR3 DNA: TGTGCCAGCAGTTCCGGGGGCCAGCCCCAGCATTTT; CDR3 protein: CASSSGGQPQHF
D gene: TRBD1; clone size: once; J gene: TRBJ1-4; V gene: TRBV9; CDR3 DNA: TGTGCCAGCAGCACACCCGGGACAGTGCAGGAAAAACTGTTTTTT; CDR3 protein: CASSTPGTVQEKLFF
D gene: TRBD1; clone size: -; J gene: TRBJ1-1; V gene: TRBV19; CDR3 DNA: TGTGCCAGTAGTGCGGGACAGGGGGCAACTGAAGCTTTCTTT; CDR3 protein: CASSAGQGATEAFF
D gene: -; clone size: -; J gene: TRBJ2-2; V gene: TRBV5-1; CDR3 DNA: TGCGCCAGCAGCTTGATCCCAGCAAACTACGCGAACACCGGGGAGCTGTTTTTT; CDR3 protein: CASSLIPANYANTGELFF
D gene: TRBD2; clone size: -; J gene: TRBJ2-7; V gene: TRBV28; CDR3 DNA: TGTGCCAGCAGTCAAAGCGGGAGCTCCTACGAGCAGTACTTC; CDR3 protein: CASSQSGSSYEQYF
D gene: -; clone size: once; J gene: TRBJ1-2; V gene: TRBV2; CDR3 DNA: TGTGCAGCCCCGGGGTCGGATGGCTACACCTTC; CDR3 protein: CAAPGSDGYTF
D gene: -; clone size: -; J gene: TRBJ1-1; V gene: TRBV7-9; CDR3 DNA: TGTGCCAGCAGCTTTAGGACGGACGAAGCTTTCTTT; CDR3 protein: CASSFRTDEAFF
D gene: -; clone size: -; J gene: TRBJ2-7; V gene: TRBV7-6; CDR3 DNA: TGTGCCAGCAGCTTAGCGTTGGCCTACGAGCAGTACTTC; CDR3 protein: CASSLALAYEQYF
D gene: -; clone size: once; J gene: TRBJ2-7; V gene: TRBV10-3; CDR3 DNA: TGTGCCATCAGTGAGGACAGTACCTACGAGCAGTACTTC; CDR3 protein: CAISEDSTYEQYF
D gene: TRBD2; clone size: -; J gene: TRBJ2-7; V gene: TRBV27; CDR3 DNA: TGTGCCAGCAGTCCCCTCATAGCGGGAGAGTCCTACGAGCAGTACTTC; CDR3 protein: CASSPLIAGESYEQYF
D gene: -; clone size: -; J gene: TRBJ1-5; V gene: TRBV2; CDR3 DNA: TGTGCCAGCAGTTCAATGGACCCCAATCAGCCCCAGCATTTT; CDR3 protein: CASSSMDPNQPQHF
D gene: TRBD1; clone size: once; J gene: TRBJ2-7; V gene: TRBV28; CDR3 DNA: TGTGCCAGCCGACTGGGACAGAGCTCCTACGAGCAGTACTTC; CDR3 protein: CASRLGQSSYEQYF
D gene: TRBD1; clone size: -; J gene: TRBJ1-1; V gene: TRBV7-9; CDR3 DNA: TGTGCCAGCAGCTCCCGACAGGGGGCGCCGAACACTGAAGCTTTCTTT; CDR3 protein: CASSSRQGAPNTEAFF
D gene: TRBD2; clone size: -; J gene: TRBJ2-7; V gene: TRBV13; CDR3 DNA: TGTGCCAGCAGCTTGCGGGAGAAATACTACGAGCAGTACTTC; CDR3 protein: CASSLREKYYEQYF
D gene: TRBD1; clone size: -; J gene: TRBJ1-2; V gene: TRBV11-2; CDR3 DNA: TGTGCCAGCAGCCATGGGACAGGGATGGGCTACACCTTC; CDR3 protein: CASSHGTGMGYTF
D gene: TRBD2; clone size: -; J gene: TRBJ2-7; V gene: TRBV29-1; CDR3 DNA: TGCAGCGTTGAAGCCATGAGCGGGGGCCCCGGTGAGCAGTACTTC; CDR3 protein: CSVEAMSGGPGEQYF
D gene: -; clone size: -; J gene: TRBJ2-5; V gene: TRBV7-6; CDR3 DNA: TGTGCCAGCAGCTTCGGGGTTGGCGGGGAGACCCAGTACTTC; CDR3 protein: CASSFGVGGETQYF
D gene: -; clone size: -; J gene: TRBJ1-1; V gene: TRBV20-1; CDR3 DNA: TGCAGTGCCATGGGGGAAACTGAAGCTTTCTTT; CDR3 protein: CSAMGETEAFF
D gene: -; clone size: once; J gene: TRBJ2-7; V gene: TRBV19; CDR3 DNA: TGTGCCAGTAGTACCGACTGGGATGAAGCCTACGAGCAGTACTTC; CDR3 protein: CASSTDWDEAYEQYF
D gene: -; clone size: once; J gene: TRBJ1-3; V gene: TRBV27; CDR3 DNA: TGTGCCAGCAGTTTATCCGGCGCTTCTGGAAACACCATATATTTT; CDR3 protein: CASSLSGASGNTIYF
D gene: -; clone size: -; J gene: TRBJ2-2; V gene: TRBV29-1; CDR3 DNA: TGCAGCGACGAGGATGGGGGCGTACGGAGCGGCGGGGAGCTGTTTTTT; CDR3 protein: CSDEDGGVRSGGELFF
D gene: -; clone size: -; J gene: TRBJ1-3; V gene: TRBV11-2; CDR3 DNA: TGTGCCAGCAGCTTAGAGCTTTACATGGCCTCTGGAAACACCATATATTTT; CDR3 protein: CASSLELYMASGNTIYF